This entry lists 13 T cell receptor beta chains sequenced from one sample in a study of blood T cells in healthy people across ages. Using a J-beta primer mix together with a sample-barcoded 5' primer, a second PCR was run for about 6 to 11 cycles. TCRdb passed the 5' RACE reads through MiXCR, listing each CDR3 protein once. The data contain roughly 1.4 million distinct CDR3 sequences, around 59% of them seen just once; the ten biggest clones take up 5.5% to 8%. The sample comprised blood. Every receptor here comes from a man younger than 35 in good health.

This clonotype was seen a few times. The chain's CDR3 is CASSLSPAEQYF. DNA of the CDR3: TGTGCCAGCAGTTTGTCCCCAGCCGAGCAGTACTTC. The chain links TRBV12-3 or TRBV12-4 to TRBJ2-4; D remains unclear. The J call could be wrong; TRBJ2-7 is a better fit for the DNA end. The CDR3 sequence is 12 residues long.

This chain connects TRBV20-1 to TRBJ2-4, with D possibly TRBD2 on 5 matching bases. CDR3 length: 13 amino acids. Germline assignment: CDR1 DFQATT and CDR2 SNEGSKA (reference sequence). Between the trimmed V and J ends, which lost 7 bases and 3 bases, there was a span of 13 bases. The CDR3 DNA reads TGCAGTGACATGTCTGGGAGCAAAAACATTCAGTACTTC. This gives the protein CSDMSGSKNIQYF.

The chain combines TRBV28 with TRBJ2-3, with 7 bases fitting TRBD1. The V gene end was trimmed by 5 bases and the J gene end by 4 bases; junction bases not matched to a gene: 12. The germline gives CDR1 MDHEN, CDR2 SYDVKM. The CDR3 is made up of 16 amino acids. In DNA, the CDR3 is TGTGCCAGCAGTATCAGGACAGGCGGTGTTTCAGATACGCAGTATTTT. Its translation is CASSIRTGGVSDTQYF.

This clonotype came up a few times. The V and J genes are TRBV5-1 and TRBJ2-1; 11 bases align to TRBD1. With V trimmed by 4 bases and J by 8 bases, 8 bases remained unmatched. The germline V gene encodes CDR1 SGHRS and CDR2 YFSETQ. The length of the CDR3 is 15 residues. The DNA for the CDR3 is TGCGCCAGCAGCCCCGGGACAGGGGGTAGGGATGAGCAGTTCTTC. It encodes CASSPGTGGRDEQFF. Filled out from reference TRBV5-1 and TRBJ2-1, the complete variable domain reads KAGVTQTPRYLIKTRGQQVTLSCSPISGHRSVSWYQQTPGQGLQFLFEYFSETQRNKGNFPGRFSGRQFSNSRSEMNVSTLELGDSALYLCASSPGTGGRDEQFFGPGTRLTVL.

The CDR3 nucleotides are TGTGCCACCAGTGAGTCGGGACAGGGAGTCGACGGCTACACCTTC. Translating gives CATSESGQGVDGYTF. The chain is built from TRBV24-1 and TRBJ1-2; 9 bases line up with TRBD1. After removal of 4 bases from V and 8 bases from J, the junction contained 10 bases not matched to a gene. CDR1 and CDR2 from the germline V gene are KGHDR and SFDVKD. This CDR3 is 15 amino acids long.

This chain links TRBV2 with TRBJ2-3, with 12 positions matching TRBD2. Germline values: CDR1 SNHLY, CDR2 FYNNEI. After removal of 1 base from V and 6 bases from J, the junction contained 8 bases not matched to a gene. The CDR3 covers 17 residues. CDR3 DNA sequence: TGTGCCAGCAGTGAAGATCGGACTAGCGGGAATGCGGATACGCAGTATTTT. Translated: CASSEDRTSGNADTQYF. Combining the CDR3 with reference TRBV2 and TRBJ2-3 gives the whole variable domain EPEVTQTPSHQVTQMGQEVILRCVPISNHLYFYWYRQILGQKVEFLVSFYNNEISEKSEIFDDQFSVERPDGSNFTLKIRSTKLEDSAMYFCASSEDRTSGNADTQYFGPGTRLTVL.

The chain couples TRBV27 to TRBJ2-5, with 10 positions matching TRBD2. The J call may be in error: the DNA end matches TRBJ2-7 better. There are 13 residues in the CDR3. Germline assignment: CDR1 MNHEY and CDR2 SMNVEV (reference sequence). The CDR3 reads CASSYGTSDEQYF. The CDR3 DNA sequence: TGTGCCAGCAGCTACGGGACTAGCGACGAGCAGTACTTC.

The chain combines TRBV6-2 or TRBV6-3 with TRBJ2-1; tentative D call: TRBD1 (6 bases). The germline gives CDR1 MNHEY, CDR2 SVGEGT. The V and J ends lost 7 bases and 7 bases respectively, with 17 bases between them. CDR3 size: 14 residues. CDR3 region: CASTEVDRLNEQFF. Written as DNA, the CDR3 is TGTGCCAGCACCGAAGTAGACAGGTTAAATGAGCAGTTCTTC.

The chain carries TRBV10-3 and TRBJ2-7; 7 positions match TRBD2. CDR1 and CDR2 (germline): ENHRY, SYGVKD. After removal of 10 bases from V and 3 bases from J, the junction contained 15 bases not matched to a gene. This CDR3 is built from 15 residues. The CDR3 region has the DNA TGTGCCAGTAAAAGTTCCAGCGGGAACCACTACGAGCAGTACTTC. This sequence encodes CASKSSSGNHYEQYF.

This clonotype was detected a few times. The chain carries TRBV29-1 and TRBJ1-2; 8 bases map to TRBD1. The CDR3 is 14 residues long. Germline V gene lookup returns CDR1 SQVTM and CDR2 ANQGSEA. V gave up 3 bases and J gave up 4 bases; unmatched junction bases: 7. This chain's CDR3 is CSVEGGQGLYGYTF. The CDR3 DNA follows: TGCAGCGTTGAGGGAGGACAGGGACTCTATGGCTACACCTTC.

The V and J genes are TRBV5-5 and TRBJ1-4, with unresolved D. V dropped 5 bases and J dropped 5 bases, with 10 bases sitting between them. The germline gives CDR1 SGHKS, CDR2 YYEKEE (reference sequence). This CDR3 comprises 13 residues. This chain's CDR3 is CASSSTRNEKLFF. The CDR3 nucleotides are TGTGCCAGCAGTTCCACCAGGAATGAAAAACTGTTTTTT.

This chain uses TRBV12-3 or TRBV12-4 with TRBJ1-1; 8 bases match TRBD1. Trimming at V came to 5 bases and at J to 11 bases, leaving 10 bases not matched to a gene. The CDR3 has 13 amino acids. The CDR3 loop reads CASSVEKTGAAFF. The CDR3 nucleotides read TGTGCCAGCAGTGTAGAAAAGACAGGGGCGGCTTTCTTT.

In its sample, this clonotype was seen a few times. The V call is TRBV12-5, the J call TRBJ2-3; 9 bases fit TRBD1. The V gene end was trimmed by 6 bases and the J gene end by 5 bases; junction bases not matched to a gene: 0. The CDR3 sequence is 12 residues long. CDR1 LGHNT and CDR2 FRNRAP come from the germline V gene. CDR3 region: CASGDRGDTQYF. DNA of the CDR3: TGTGCTAGTGGGGACAGGGGAGATACGCAGTATTTT.